What follows are 29 T cell receptor beta chains derived from one specimen sequenced in a study of blood T cell repertoires in COVID-19. Sequencing used immunoSEQ multiplex PCR; TCRdb keeps in-frame clones, though not all of them. Of 100,000 to 150,000 clones listed, roughly nine tenths were seen once; the top ten hold around 30%. Sequencing was done on a sample of peripheral blood. These receptors were collected from a man aged 70 or older with active or convalescent COVID-19.

This chain joins TRBV18 and TRBJ2-5, with 7 bases fitting TRBD1. This CDR3 has 16 amino acids. Losses at the gene ends were 2 bases for V and 1 base for J; bases not matched to a gene: 7. Germline V gives CDR1 KGHSH, CDR2 LQKENI. The CDR3 nucleotides read TGTGCCAGCTCACCAAGGGACAGCGCACTCCAAGAGACCCAGTACTTC. This sequence encodes CASSPRDSALQETQYF.

This chain uses TRBV5-6 with TRBJ1-2; D may be TRBD1 (5 bases). V lost 0 bases, J lost 4 bases, and 7 bases lay in between. Germline V lookup: CDR1 SGHDT, CDR2 YYEEEE. The CDR3 has 13 residues. CDR3 loop: CASSLGQLYGYTF. CDR3 nucleotide sequence: TGTGCCAGCAGCTTGGGACAGCTCTATGGCTACACCTTC.

The chain employs TRBV21-1 and TRBJ2-1; the D segment call TRBD2 is taken from the table without a DNA check. TRBV21-1 is an annotated pseudogene. This CDR3 comprises 16 residues. CDR3 sequence reads: CASSKAWDSLGHEQFF. The CDR3 nucleotides read TGTGCCAGCAGCAAAGCGTGGGACTCCCTCGGGCATGAGCAGTTCTTC.

The chain combines TRBV7-9 with TRBJ1-1; 7 positions match TRBD1. CDR1 is SEHNR and CDR2 is FQNEAQ in the germline V gene (reference sequence). CDR3 size: 12 residues. V dropped 1 base and J dropped 10; count of bases not matched to a gene: 3. The chain's CDR3 is CASSLVAGGAFF. DNA for the CDR3: TGTGCCAGCAGCTTAGTGGCAGGGGGAGCTTTCTTT.

The chain carries TRBV28 and TRBJ1-2, with D possibly TRBD1 on 5 matching bases. Germline V gives CDR1 MDHEN, CDR2 SYDVKM. CDR3 size: 15 residues. Trimming removed 5 bases from V and 4 bases from J, with 17 bases in between. The CDR3 coding sequence is TGTGCCAGCAGTCTCGGCTCGGACATGGGCTATGGCTACACCTTC. It codes for CASSLGSDMGYGYTF.

The rearrangement uses TRBV7-3 and TRBJ1-2; D may be TRBD1 (6 bases). This CDR3 contains 14 residues. CDR1 and CDR2 from the germline V gene are SGHTA and FQGTGA. Trimming pared 5 bases from V and 5 bases from J, leaving 15 bases between. The CDR3 nucleotides read TGTGCCAGCAGCCCAAGTCCAGGGGCTTATGGCTACACCTTC. Amino acids: CASSPSPGAYGYTF.

This chain joins TRBV4-1 and TRBJ2-1; tentative D call: TRBD2 (5 bases). Germline CDR1 is MGHRA and CDR2 is YSYEKL. This CDR3 is built from 18 residues. Trimming removed 0 bases from V and 0 bases from J, with 15 bases in between. The CDR3 DNA reads as TGCGCCAGCAGCCAAGATCAGCGGCCGGAAAGCTCCTACAATGAGCAGTTCTTC. The encoded protein is CASSQDQRPESSYNEQFF.

The chain links TRBV27 to TRBJ2-7; 11 positions match TRBD1. Trimming removed 5 bases from V and 5 bases from J; junction bases left unmatched: 11. This CDR3 is built from 16 residues. Germline-derived CDR1 and CDR2 are MNHEY and SMNVEV (reference sequence). The CDR3 here is CASSPQRTGGGNEQYF. CDR3 DNA: TGTGCCAGCAGTCCCCAGCGGACAGGGGGCGGCAACGAGCAGTACTTC.

This clone showed up just a few times. The rearrangement uses TRBV24-1 and TRBJ1-2, with no clear D. V lost 4 bases to trimming and J lost 6 bases, with 8 bases between them. The CDR3 has 12 residues. The germline gives CDR1 KGHDR, CDR2 SFDVKD. In DNA, the CDR3 is TGTGCCACCAGTGAGTCAGAGGATGGCTACACCTTC. Amino acids: CATSESEDGYTF.

The chain has TRBV30 and TRBJ1-2; 7 bases match TRBD1. Trimming cost V 8 bases and J 2 bases; bases outside gene matches: 5. The CDR3 contains 12 residues. Germline lookup yields CDR1 GTSNPN and CDR2 SVGIG (reference sequence). The CDR3 spells CARWGQNYGYTF. Written as DNA, the CDR3 is TGTGCCCGATGGGGACAGAACTATGGCTACACCTTC.

The chain joins TRBV7-2 to TRBJ2-5; TRBD1 aligns across 9 bases. The CDR3 extends over 19 amino acids. J was trimmed by 1 base and V by 4 bases; bases with no gene match: 16. Germline-derived CDR1 and CDR2 are SGHTA and FQGNSA. This CDR3 reads CASSSARDRANRGQETQYF. Here the CDR3 DNA reads TGTGCCAGCAGCTCTGCGAGGGACAGGGCGAACCGAGGCCAAGAGACCCAGTACTTC.

This clone appeared a few times. J is TRBJ2-1 and V is TRBV6-4; 7 positions match TRBD1. Germline V gene data show CDR1 as MRHNA and CDR2 as SNTAGT. The CDR3 is 13 residues long. J was trimmed by 8 bases and V by 5 bases; bases with no gene match: 6. The CDR3 DNA sequence: TGTGCCAGCAGTCTTCGAGGGGGCGATGAGCAGTTCTTC. It yields the protein CASSLRGGDEQFF.

In this sample, this clone turned up once. The chain combines TRBV28 with TRBJ2-2; D gene ambiguous. V was cut by 1 base and J by 8 bases, with 5 bases left in between. This CDR3 region has 12 residues. Looked up from germline, CDR1 is MDHEN and CDR2 is SYDVKM. The CDR3 loop is CASSLYGGELFF. CDR3 DNA: TGTGCCAGCAGTTTATACGGGGGGGAGCTGTTTTTT.

The chain recombines TRBV30 with TRBJ1-1; D is unresolved. Germline V gene lookup returns CDR1 GTSNPN and CDR2 SVGIG (reference sequence). This CDR3 spans 13 amino acids. Trimming stripped 0 bases from V and 0 bases from J, with 5 bases between. CDR3 sequence reads: CAWSVRVNTEAFF. The DNA of the CDR3 is TGTGCCTGGAGTGTAAGAGTGAACACTGAAGCTTTCTTT.

This clone occurred once. This rearrangement joins TRBV28 to TRBJ1-5; 8 nucleotides line up with TRBD1. Germline CDR1 MDHEN, CDR2 SYDVKM. V was clipped by 5 bases and J by 0 bases; unmatched bases: 12. CDR3 size: 18 residues. CDR3 amino acids: CASSKTMTGVGSNQPQHF. The CDR3 DNA is TGTGCCAGCAGTAAAACCATGACAGGGGTGGGTAGCAATCAGCCCCAGCATTTT. The full variable domain, rest sourced from reference TRBV28 and TRBJ1-5, is DVKVTQSSRYLVKRTGEKVFLECVQDMDHENMFWYRQDPGLGLRLIYFSYDVKMKEKGDIPEGYSVSREKKERFSLILESASTNQTSMYLCASSKTMTGVGSNQPQHFGDGTRLSIL.

The chain carries TRBV24-1 and TRBJ2-7, with TRBD1 matching 12 bases. CDR1 is KGHDR, CDR2 SFDVKD, per germline. J gave up 9 bases and V 4 bases, and 9 bases lay outside the gene matches. The CDR3 sequence is 15 residues long. In nucleotides, the CDR3 is TGTGCCACCAGTGAGCCGGGACAGGGGGCGTCTAGGCAGTACTTC. Protein: CATSEPGQGASRQYF.

This chain uses TRBV14 with TRBJ2-3; perhaps TRBD1 as D (6 bases). The CDR3 contains 18 residues. The ends were cut back, 1 base at V and 1 base at J, with 18 bases in the middle. CDR1 and CDR2 (germline): SGHDN, FVKESK. CDR3 coding DNA: TGTGCCAGCAGCCAAGTCAACAGGGTGAAAGGGGGCACAGATACGCAGTATTTT. It yields the protein CASSQVNRVKGGTDTQYF. Supplemented by reference TRBV14 and TRBJ2-3, the full variable domain reads EAGVTQFPSHSVIEKGQTVTLRCDPISGHDNLYWYRRVMGKEIKFLLHFVKESKQDESGMPNNRFLAERTGGTYSTLKVQPAELEDSGVYFCASSQVNRVKGGTDTQYFGPGTRLTVL.

A single count supports this clone. The CDR3 sequence: CASSEGAEFEAFF. CDR3 in DNA: TGTGCCAGCAGTGAAGGGGCCGAATTTGAAGCTTTCTTT. The V and J genes are TRBV2 and TRBJ1-1; D unclear. The germline gives CDR1 SNHLY, CDR2 FYNNEI. The CDR3 spans 13 residues. Between the trimmed V and J ends, which lost 1 base and 7 bases, there was a span of 10 bases.

This chain connects TRBV6-6 to TRBJ2-1, with 7 bases matching TRBD1. Per the germline V gene, CDR1 is MNHNY and CDR2 is SVGAGI (reference sequence). Trimming at V came to 0 bases and at J to 6 bases, leaving 5 bases not matched to a gene. The CDR3 is 15 amino acids. The CDR3 loop reads CASSYSDRAGNEQFF. DNA for the CDR3: TGTGCCAGCAGTTACTCAGACAGGGCGGGCAATGAGCAGTTCTTC.

The rearrangement uses TRBV9 and TRBJ1-6; 8 nucleotides agree with TRBD1. The V and J ends lost 0 bases and 7 bases, in that order; junction bases with no gene match: 6. The CDR3 contains 16 residues. The V gene's germline CDR1 is SGDLS and CDR2 YYNGEE. CDR3 in amino acids: CASSVATTGGNSPLHF. The CDR3 nucleotides read TGTGCCAGCAGCGTAGCGACAACAGGGGGGAATTCACCCCTCCACTTT.

The chain uses TRBV6-5 and TRBJ2-3; 11 positions match TRBD1. The trim removed 2 bases at V and 8 bases at J, leaving 3 bases unmatched. Germline-derived CDR1 and CDR2 are MNHEY and SVGAGI. This CDR3 spans 14 amino acids. CDR3 sequence reads: CASSYGQGAPTQYF. Written as DNA, the CDR3 is TGTGCCAGCAGTTACGGACAGGGGGCGCCTACGCAGTATTTT.

This clone was seen only once. The chain recombines TRBV3-1 (or the pseudogene TRBV3-2) with TRBJ2-5, with 8 bases matching TRBD1. Looked up from germline, CDR1 is LGHDT and CDR2 is YNNKEL (reference sequence). There are 15 residues in the CDR3. With 0 bases clipped from V and 4 bases from J, the junction kept 4 bases outside the gene matches. CDR3 nucleotide sequence: TGTGCCAGCAGCCAAGATCGCGACAGGGGAGAGACCCAGTACTTC. Translation gives CASSQDRDRGETQYF.

CDR3 sequence: CASSGGQGATYEQYF. In DNA form, the CDR3 reads TGTGCCAGCAGCGGGGGACAGGGGGCTACCTACGAGCAGTACTTC. The V gene is TRBV9, the J gene TRBJ2-7, with TRBD1 matching over 12 bases. CDR1 SGDLS and CDR2 YYNGEE come from the germline V gene. The CDR3 spans 15 residues. J was trimmed by 2 bases and V by 3 bases; bases with no gene match: 3.

The genes are TRBV5-4 and TRBJ2-5, with TRBD1 matching over 8 bases. Germline values: CDR1 SGHNT, CDR2 YYREEE (reference sequence). V lost 4 bases and J lost 12; bases outside the gene matches: 20. This CDR3 is 16 amino acids long. The CDR3 is CASSVDPQGVGLPEYF. The CDR3 nucleotides are TGTGCCAGCAGCGTAGACCCACAGGGGGTAGGCCTTCCGGAGTACTTC.

The chain couples TRBV18 to TRBJ2-1; the match to TRBD2 covers 7 bases. The CDR3 length is 14 residues. From germline, CDR1 is KGHSH and CDR2 LQKENI. The V gene end was trimmed by 3 bases and the J gene end by 8 bases; junction bases not matched to a gene: 7. The CDR3 here is CASSPWVGRDEQFF. The CDR3 DNA reads as TGTGCCAGCTCACCGTGGGTAGGGAGGGATGAGCAGTTCTTC.

The chain couples TRBV28 to TRBJ2-7; TRBD2 aligns across 8 bases. Germline lookup yields CDR1 MDHEN and CDR2 SYDVKM. With V trimmed by 3 bases and J by 2 bases, 3 bases remained unmatched. The length of the CDR3 is 14 residues. CDR3 protein: CASSFGGRPYEQYF. In nucleotides, the CDR3 is TGTGCCAGCAGTTTCGGCGGGAGGCCCTACGAGCAGTACTTC.

The chain has TRBV27 and TRBJ2-3, with a tentative D call TRBD2 (6 bases). Trimming removed 8 bases at V and 6 bases at J, with 15 bases between. The germline V gene has CDR1 MNHEY and CDR2 SMNVEV (reference sequence). This CDR3 has 13 amino acids. The CDR3 spells CASCQGGWDTQYF. In nucleotides, the CDR3 is TGTGCCAGCTGTCAGGGAGGTTGGGATACGCAGTATTTT.

J is TRBJ1-5 and V is TRBV2; no reliable D call. V lost 3 bases to trimming and J lost 1 base, with 13 bases between them. The CDR3 has 16 residues. Germline V gene sequence: CDR1 SNHLY, CDR2 FYNNEI. The CDR3 spells CASSEGGVRSNQPQHF. The CDR3 DNA follows: TGTGCCAGCAGTGAGGGCGGGGTACGGAGCAATCAGCCCCAGCATTTT.

The V call is TRBV19, the J call TRBJ1-4; 9 bases line up with TRBD1. This CDR3 has 16 residues. Trimming took 3 bases from V and 7 from J; bases not matched to a gene: 9. Germline V gene lookup returns CDR1 LNHDA and CDR2 SQIVND (reference sequence). As DNA, the CDR3 is TGTGCCAGTAGTATCCCCCGACAGGGGGGCCGTGAAAAACTGTTTTTT. This codes for CASSIPRQGGREKLFF.